Described below is a single TCR beta chain sequence and its context. Its antigen is still unknown. It has no much larger one-base neighbor in the sample; base qualities were not kept. The donors were healthy, HIV-negative adults with no recently reported acute infections or vaccinations. Every donor was a Caucasian adult living in Nashville, Tennessee, USA. CD4+ T cells were enriched through magnetic negative selection, after which naive cells were positively selected on CD45RA and the remaining negative fraction served as the memory subset. Blood was collected by leukapheresis, and PBMCs were isolated by Ficoll-Histopaque density gradient centrifugation and then cryopreserved in liquid nitrogen vapor phase. Analytical flow cytometry was used to check the purity and quantity of each magnetically sorted T cell population. From each sorted fraction, genomic DNA was isolated and quantified by UV absorbance on a Nanodrop 2000c.

These data are taken from a study of shared clonotypes between healthy human individuals (TCRdb year 2020). Turning to the overall study: The cohort included three men and two women between 18 and 49 years of age. Per donor, three plates each were used for CD4 naive and CD4 memory, two for CD8 naive, and one for CD8 memory. Blood TCR repertoires of roughly five healthy adults were deeply sequenced to estimate repertoire size and the extent of clonotype sharing between individuals. To increase sequencing depth and limit assay-specific biases, different laboratories used diverse techniques to prepare libraries and sequence TCR repertoires. Leukapheresis yielded between about 0.94 and 9 billion PBMCs per donor. The full study reports these points: Naive subsets generally had larger estimated clonotype richness than memory subsets did. Incomplete sequencing was indicated by rarefaction of sorted-subset datasets, despite the large sequencing depth. Pairwise subsampling led to the expectation that sequencing depth would affect the degree of clonotype sharing among donors. Compared with non-shared clonotypes, clonotypes shared by all four sorted-subset donors had higher generation probabilities. Because the study included a small number of donors, the genetic and exposure-history diversity represented was limited. When a handful of donors were compared, the shared fraction of clonotypes was roughly 4.8% for naive CD4, about 4% for naive CD8, roughly 2.3% for memory CD4, and around 0.37% for memory CD8. Sampling was limited to blood, and TCR repertoires in tissue likely differ from TCR repertoires in blood.

The CDR3 runs 16 amino acids, cysteine and phenylalanine included. The DNA shown is the 48-base CDR3, in frame from base 1. V and J are truncated by 6 bases and 0 bases respectively, leaving an intervening sequence of 12 bases. Based on the germline V gene (reference sequence), the CDR1 and CDR2 sequences are MNHEY and SMNVEV. Using the deep immunoSEQ assay, multiplex PCR amplified TCR CDR3 regions from genomic DNA. Extracted genomic DNA from each cell subset was distributed evenly across all wells of several immunoSEQ 96-well plates, and each plate was treated as a replicate. For sorted subsets, roughly 190 ng of genomic DNA, equivalent to 25,000 to 35,000 T cell genomes, went into each replicate PCR. The purified libraries were quantified using a Qubit 3.0 fluorometer, sized with a Bioanalyzer 2100, and then quantified again using the KAPA Library Quantification kit. Every immunoSEQ 96-well plate was sequenced on a dedicated single-read 150-cycle Illumina NextSeq 550 flow cell. Per the source publication's procedure: Because the immunoSEQ output included only junctional sequences and no quality scores, the filtering could not be the same as the filtering used for full-length reads. Sequences were annotated with PyIR, a Python wrapper for IgBLAST v1.9, using IMGT germline references to assign V/J genes and CDR3. Reads were filtered out if the reads had weak V/J assignments (E-value above 1e-6), no CDR3, stop codons, out-of-frame junctions, or ambiguous translated residues. V3J clonotypes were defined as sequences sharing the same inferred V gene, J gene, and CDR3 amino acid sequence. The percentage overlap between two repertoires was calculated by dividing the number of shared unique clonotypes by the size of the smaller repertoire. Three approaches were used to assess repertoire richness: RTK rarefaction, the Chao1 estimator, and Recon v2.1 estimates of unobserved clonotypes. Generation probabilities were computed with OLGA for all TCRbeta clonotypes obtained by the gDNA method from several donors. This is the immuneACCESS table as TCRdb keeps it, with only in-frame sequences that have V and J called. A part of the clones is gone; compared with another copy, unresolved V genes explain less than half, and the rest is unexplained. V and J calls and clone size are copied from that table; D and trimming were computed from the DNA. The sample yields about 2.4 million clones; under 95% were counted once. About 0.39% of the sample is in the top ten clones.

The origin of this receptor is a man aged 18 to 29 in good health. Some clones in this sample may be carry-over from other donors' samples. Sequencing input: naive CD4+ T cells from PBMCs. Read against the paper, the sample's cell subset or site label means: CD45RA+ positively selected. The V and J segments used are TRBV27 and TRBJ2-6, with no D gene named confidently. The bases read TGTGCCAGCAGCTCGAGCTATAGCTCTGGGGCCAACGTCCTGACTTTC. It is translated as CASSSSYSSGANVLTF.